This TCR beta chain was sequenced in a study of blood T cell repertoires in COVID-19. This clone was detected a few times. Germline V gives CDR1 MNHEY, CDR2 SMNVEV (reference sequence). The CDR3 contains 12 residues. The V end was cut by 5 bases, the J end by 7 bases, with 11 bases between. Data came from immunoSEQ multiplex PCR; TCRdb stores just in-frame clones and leaves some out. This table holds some 250,000 clones, more than 70% found once. The specimen was peripheral blood. The chain couples TRBV27 to TRBJ1-2, with D possibly being TRBD1 (5 bases). The source is a woman in her thirties or forties who had recovered from COVID-19. The DNA for the CDR3 is TGTGCCAGCAGTCCGCAGGGTGGTGGCTACACCTTC. It codes for CASSPQGGGYTF.